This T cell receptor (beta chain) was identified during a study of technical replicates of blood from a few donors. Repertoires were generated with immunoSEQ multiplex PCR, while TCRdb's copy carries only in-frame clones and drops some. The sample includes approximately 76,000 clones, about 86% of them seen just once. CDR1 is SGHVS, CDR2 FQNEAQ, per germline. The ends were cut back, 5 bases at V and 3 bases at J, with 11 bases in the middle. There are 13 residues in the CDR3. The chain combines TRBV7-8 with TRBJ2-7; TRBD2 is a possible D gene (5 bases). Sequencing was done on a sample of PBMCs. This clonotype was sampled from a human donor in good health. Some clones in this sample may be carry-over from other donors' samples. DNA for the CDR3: TGTGCCAGCAGCCTAGACTATCACTACGAGCAGTACTTC. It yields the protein CASSLDYHYEQYF.